This paragraph covers one TCR beta chain sequence. As handled by the study authors: By means of reference gene primer amplification, nucleated cell counts were estimated. Some clones are missing from TCRdb's copy, which holds only in-frame ones; the method was immunoSEQ multiplex PCR. V, J and clone size were drawn from that table, and D and trimming were deduced from the DNA. The data show 35,000 to 50,000 clones, approximately 90% seen once. This record comes from a study of blood T cell repertoires in COVID-19. At the level of the study: From the United States, Italy and Spain came samples of acute and convalescent COVID-19.

The CDR3 runs to 14 residues. The V gene lost 3 bases and the J gene lost 5 bases, with 11 bases spanning the gap. CDR1 is KGHSH and CDR2 is LQKENI in the germline V gene. Sequences were obtained from peripheral blood. The chain uses TRBV18 and TRBJ1-5; D gene ambiguous. The receptor comes from a man in his 60s with acute or convalescent COVID-19. In DNA, the CDR3 is TGTGCCAGCTCACCGGCGGTTGTAGATCAGCCCCAGCATTTT. Its translation: CASSPAVVDQPQHF.